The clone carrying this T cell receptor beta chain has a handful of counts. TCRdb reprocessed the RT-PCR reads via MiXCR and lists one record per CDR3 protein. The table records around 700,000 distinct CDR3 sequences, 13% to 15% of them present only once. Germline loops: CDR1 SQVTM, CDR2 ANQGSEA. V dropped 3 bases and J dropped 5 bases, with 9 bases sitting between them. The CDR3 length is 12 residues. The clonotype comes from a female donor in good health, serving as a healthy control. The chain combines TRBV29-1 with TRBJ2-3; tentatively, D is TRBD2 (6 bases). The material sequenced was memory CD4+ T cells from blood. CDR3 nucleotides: TGCAGCGTTGAGTTGGGGGGAGATACGCAGTATTTT. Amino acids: CSVELGGDTQYF.